A selection of T cell receptor beta chains follows, all from one sample in a study of blood T cells in healthy people across ages. Each CDR3 protein is one row after TCRdb ran MiXCR on the 5' RACE reads. The data hold about 1.5 million distinct CDR3 sequences, with 35% to 45% observed a single time. The sequencing sample was made of blood. Source of these receptors: a woman aged 18-30 years in good health. Each CDR3 is given with its conserved first and last residue. D genes are given only for firm matches. Expanded clones are given a class, and other clones once, few, many or no size at all.

size	D	V	J	DNA	CDR3
NA	NA	TRBV11-2	TRBJ2-5	TGTGCCACACACTTGAGCGAGACCCAGTACTTC	CATHLSETQYF
NA	TRBD1	TRBV4-2	TRBJ2-7	TGTGCCAGCAGCCGGATATTGGGACAGCAAGCCTACGAGCAGTACTTC	CASSRILGQQAYEQYF
few	NA	TRBV3-1	TRBJ2-3	TGTGCCAGCAGCCAGGGGCATACGCAGTATTTT	CASSQGHTQYF
few	TRBD1	TRBV12-3/TRBV12-4	TRBJ1-1	TGTGCCAGCAGGGGACAGAGACTCCCGGGGACTGAAGCTTTCTTT	CASRGQRLPGTEAFF
NA	TRBD1	TRBV20-1	TRBJ2-5	TGCAGTGCTAGTGGGCCCGGGACAGCTCAAGAGACCCAGTACTTC	CSASGPGTAQETQYF
NA	NA	TRBV7-9	TRBJ1-1	TGTGCCAGCAGCCTCCCTGCGGGGGCAGAAACTGAAGCTTTCTTT	CASSLPAGAETEAFF
NA	NA	TRBV12-3/TRBV12-4	TRBJ2-3	TGTGCCAGCGGCTCCTCCGGGACGACGGTCGACACGCAGTATTTT	CASGSSGTTVDTQYF
few	NA	TRBV27	TRBJ2-3	TGTGCCAGCAGTTTAGCGTGGAGCGCTGGCACAGATACGCAGTATTTT	CASSLAWSAGTDTQYF
NA	NA	TRBV29-1	TRBJ2-3	TGCAGCGTTGAAGTGGGGGCCAACACAGATACGCAGTATTTT	CSVEVGANTDTQYF
NA	NA	TRBV6-2/TRBV6-3	TRBJ2-2	TGTGCCAGCATAACCGTAGCGTCCGGGGAGCTGTTTTTT	CASITVASGELFF
NA	NA	TRBV7-2	TRBJ1-1	TGTGCCAGCAGGAAAAAAGAAGCTTTCTTT	CASRKKEAFF
NA	NA	TRBV12-3/TRBV12-4	TRBJ1-1	TGTGCCAGCAGTGCACGGACCGCTAAAGCTTTCTTT	CASSARTAKAFF
NA	NA	TRBV4-2	TRBJ2-3	TGTGCCAGCAGCCAAAGAGGAGGGGTTGCAGATACGCAGTATTTT	CASSQRGGVADTQYF
NA	NA	TRBV3-1	TRBJ2-5	TGTGCCAGCAGCCAAGCGTCCCCCCAAGAGACCCAGTACTTC	CASSQASPQETQYF
many	NA	TRBV11-2	TRBJ2-3	TGTGCCAGCAGCTTAGGGAGGGGGCCCGACAGCATGTATTTT	CASSLGRGPDSMYF
NA	NA	TRBV7-8	TRBJ1-5	TGTGCCAGCAGCCCAGCAGTCCACGTCAATCAGCCCCAGCATTTT	CASSPAVHVNQPQHF